The rows below give T cell receptor beta chains drawn from one sample of a study of T cell responses to AZD1222 COVID-19 vaccine. Data came from immunoSEQ multiplex PCR; TCRdb stores just in-frame clones and leaves some out. The sample has roughly 97,000 clones, over 75% seen once. This sample comprised peripheral blood, obtained on day 0 of AZD1222 vaccination. The receptors originated from an adult in good health. CDR3s include the opening cysteine and the closing phenylalanine or tryptophan. Fields, in order: clone size, J gene, D gene, V gene, CDR3 DNA, CDR3 protein. D genes are given only for firm matches. The size field is filled for only some rows; it gives once, few, many or a size class.

clone size: .; J gene: TRBJ1-2; D gene: .; V gene: TRBV6-5; CDR3 DNA: TGTGCCAGCACCTTAACCCCTAACTATGGCTACACCTTC; CDR3 protein: CASTLTPNYGYTF
clone size: .; J gene: TRBJ1-2; D gene: .; V gene: TRBV19; CDR3 DNA: TGTGCCAGTAGTATAGACCAACAGGCCTCCGGGGGCTACACCTTC; CDR3 protein: CASSIDQQASGGYTF
clone size: .; J gene: TRBJ2-5; D gene: .; V gene: TRBV18; CDR3 DNA: TGTGCCAGCTCACCACGTTCCCAAGAGACCCAGTACTTC; CDR3 protein: CASSPRSQETQYF
clone size: .; J gene: TRBJ1-1; D gene: .; V gene: TRBV12-3/TRBV12-4; CDR3 DNA: TGTGCCAGCAGGCGGGAAGAGAACACTGAAGCTTTCTTT; CDR3 protein: CASRREENTEAFF
clone size: once; J gene: TRBJ2-4; D gene: .; V gene: TRBV20-1; CDR3 DNA: TGCAGTGCTAGCAGGAAAAACATTCAGTACTTC; CDR3 protein: CSASRKNIQYF
clone size: .; J gene: TRBJ2-2; D gene: .; V gene: TRBV11-3; CDR3 DNA: TGTGCCAGCAGCCGGTCACCAACGAACACCGGGGAGCTGTTTTTT; CDR3 protein: CASSRSPTNTGELFF
clone size: few; J gene: TRBJ1-5; D gene: .; V gene: TRBV29-1; CDR3 DNA: TGCAGCGTTGGCGGGAATGGTCAGCCCCAGCATTTT; CDR3 protein: CSVGGNGQPQHF
clone size: .; J gene: TRBJ1-3; D gene: TRBD1; V gene: TRBV7-2; CDR3 DNA: TGTGCCAGCAGCTCACAGGGGAGGAGGATCTCTGGAAACACCATATATTTT; CDR3 protein: CASSSQGRRISGNTIYF
clone size: .; J gene: TRBJ1-3; D gene: .; V gene: TRBV7-9; CDR3 DNA: TGTGCCAGCAGCTTGAGGAGCTCTGGAAACACCATATATTTT; CDR3 protein: CASSLRSSGNTIYF
clone size: once; J gene: TRBJ1-1; D gene: .; V gene: TRBV7-9; CDR3 DNA: TGTGCCAGCAGCCACACGGAGGGAGCTTTCTTT; CDR3 protein: CASSHTEGAFF
clone size: .; J gene: TRBJ2-7; D gene: TRBD1; V gene: TRBV9; CDR3 DNA: TGTGCCAGCAGCAGACAGGGGGCGGGCGAGCAGTACTTC; CDR3 protein: CASSRQGAGEQYF
clone size: .; J gene: TRBJ2-5; D gene: .; V gene: TRBV7-2; CDR3 DNA: TGTGCCAGCAGCTACTCGCAAGAGACCCAGTACTTC; CDR3 protein: CASSYSQETQYF
clone size: .; J gene: TRBJ1-1; D gene: TRBD1; V gene: TRBV4-1; CDR3 DNA: TGCGCCAGCAGCCAGGACAGGGGGAACACTGAAGCTTTCTTT; CDR3 protein: CASSQDRGNTEAFF
clone size: .; J gene: TRBJ2-3; D gene: .; V gene: TRBV19; CDR3 DNA: TGTGCCAGTAGCCAGAGCACAGATACGCAGTATTTT; CDR3 protein: CASSQSTDTQYF
clone size: few; J gene: TRBJ2-5; D gene: TRBD2; V gene: TRBV6-4; CDR3 DNA: TGTGCCAGCAGTGAGGTAGCGGGGGAGCAAGAGACCCAGTACTTC; CDR3 protein: CASSEVAGEQETQYF
clone size: .; J gene: TRBJ2-2; D gene: .; V gene: TRBV9; CDR3 DNA: TGTGCCAGCAGCGCGGACATCAACACCGGGGAGCTGTTTTTT; CDR3 protein: CASSADINTGELFF
clone size: .; J gene: TRBJ2-5; D gene: TRBD1; V gene: TRBV6-5; CDR3 DNA: TGTGCCAGCAGTCTAGGGGGCGCGGGAGAGACCCAGTACTTC; CDR3 protein: CASSLGGAGETQYF
clone size: .; J gene: TRBJ2-7; D gene: .; V gene: TRBV6-5; CDR3 DNA: TGTGCCAGCAGTTACTCAGGGGCCGGATACGAGCAGTACTTC; CDR3 protein: CASSYSGAGYEQYF
clone size: .; J gene: TRBJ2-7; D gene: TRBD1; V gene: TRBV14; CDR3 DNA: TGTGCCAGCAGCCAGGGACAGCTCCCTCGGTACGAGCAGTACTTC; CDR3 protein: CASSQGQLPRYEQYF
clone size: .; J gene: TRBJ2-2; D gene: .; V gene: TRBV19; CDR3 DNA: TGTGCCAGTAAACTCGGACCGGGACAAGGGTCTGGGACCGGGGAGCTGTTTTTT; CDR3 protein: CASKLGPGQGSGTGELFF
clone size: .; J gene: TRBJ1-1; D gene: TRBD1; V gene: TRBV6-6; CDR3 DNA: TGTGCCAGCAGTTACGGACAGGGGGCAGGTGAAGCTTTCTTT; CDR3 protein: CASSYGQGAGEAFF
clone size: .; J gene: TRBJ2-7; D gene: .; V gene: TRBV18; CDR3 DNA: TGTGCCAGCGTTAGGGGCCGGGACGGCTACGAGCAGTACTTC; CDR3 protein: CASVRGRDGYEQYF
clone size: .; J gene: TRBJ1-4; D gene: TRBD1; V gene: TRBV10-1; CDR3 DNA: TGCGCCAGCAGCCCCGGGACAGTTAATGAAAAACTGTTTTTT; CDR3 protein: CASSPGTVNEKLFF
clone size: once; J gene: TRBJ1-1; D gene: .; V gene: TRBV5-1; CDR3 DNA: TGCGCCAGCAGCACGGACAGTATGAACACTGAAGCTTTCTTT; CDR3 protein: CASSTDSMNTEAFF
clone size: once; J gene: TRBJ1-6; D gene: .; V gene: TRBV21-1; CDR3 DNA: TGTGCCAGCAGCGAGGGTTCCTATAATTCACCCCTCCACTTT; CDR3 protein: CASSEGSYNSPLHF
clone size: .; J gene: TRBJ2-7; D gene: TRBD1; V gene: TRBV7-9; CDR3 DNA: TGTGCCACCCTACCGGGACAGGGATACGAGCAGTACTTC; CDR3 protein: CATLPGQGYEQYF
clone size: .; J gene: TRBJ2-3; D gene: TRBD2; V gene: TRBV6-1; CDR3 DNA: TGTGCCAGCAGTGACAGTAGCGGGGGAGATACGCAGTATTTT; CDR3 protein: CASSDSSGGDTQYF
clone size: .; J gene: TRBJ1-4; D gene: TRBD1; V gene: TRBV6-5; CDR3 DNA: TGTGCCAGCAGTTCCCCCGGGACAGGGAGTGAAAAACTGTTTTTT; CDR3 protein: CASSSPGTGSEKLFF
clone size: .; J gene: TRBJ2-7; D gene: TRBD1; V gene: TRBV10-2; CDR3 DNA: TGCGCCAGCAGGGAAGCAGGGACAGGGGGGTCCGAGCAGTACTTC; CDR3 protein: CASREAGTGGSEQYF
clone size: .; J gene: TRBJ1-6; D gene: .; V gene: TRBV30; CDR3 DNA: TGTGCCTGGAGTGTAGGAAGGCCTTCACCCCTCCACTTT; CDR3 protein: CAWSVGRPSPLHF